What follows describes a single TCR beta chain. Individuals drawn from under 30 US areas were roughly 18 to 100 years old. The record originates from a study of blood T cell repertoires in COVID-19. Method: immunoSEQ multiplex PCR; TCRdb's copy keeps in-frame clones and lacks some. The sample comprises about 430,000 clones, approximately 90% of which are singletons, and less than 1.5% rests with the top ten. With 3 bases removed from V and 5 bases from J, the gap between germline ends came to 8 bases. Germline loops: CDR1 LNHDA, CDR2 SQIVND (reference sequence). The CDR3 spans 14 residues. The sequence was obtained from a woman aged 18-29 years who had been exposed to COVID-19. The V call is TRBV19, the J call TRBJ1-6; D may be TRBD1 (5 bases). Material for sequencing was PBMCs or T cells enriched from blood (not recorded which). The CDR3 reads CASSILQDNSPLHF. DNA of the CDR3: TGTGCCAGTAGTATCCTACAGGATAATTCACCCCTCCACTTT.